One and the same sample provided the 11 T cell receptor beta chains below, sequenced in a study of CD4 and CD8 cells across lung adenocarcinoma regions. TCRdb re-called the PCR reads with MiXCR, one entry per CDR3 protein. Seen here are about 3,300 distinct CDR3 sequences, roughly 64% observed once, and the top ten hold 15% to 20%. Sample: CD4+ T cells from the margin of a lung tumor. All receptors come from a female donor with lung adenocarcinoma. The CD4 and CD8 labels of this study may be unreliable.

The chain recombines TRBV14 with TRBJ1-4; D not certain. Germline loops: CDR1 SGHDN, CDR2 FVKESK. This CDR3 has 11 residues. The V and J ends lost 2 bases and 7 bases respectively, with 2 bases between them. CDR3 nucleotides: TGTGCCAGCAGCCAATTTGAAAAACTGTTTTTT. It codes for CASSQFEKLFF.

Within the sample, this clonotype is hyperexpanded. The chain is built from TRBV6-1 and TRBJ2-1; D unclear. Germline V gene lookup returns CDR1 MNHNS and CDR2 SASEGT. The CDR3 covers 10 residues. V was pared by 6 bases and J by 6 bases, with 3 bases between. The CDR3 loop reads CASRANEQFF. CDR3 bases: TGTGCCAGCAGGGCCAATGAGCAGTTCTTC.

CDR3 in DNA: TGTGCCAGCAGTTCGGGACAGGGGGCCAACGAGCAGTACTTC. Amino acid sequence: CASSSGQGANEQYF. The chain joins TRBV6-5 to TRBJ2-5; 12 bases match TRBD1. The J call could be wrong; TRBJ2-7 is a better fit for the DNA end. There are 14 residues in the CDR3. Germline-derived CDR1 and CDR2 are MNHEY and SVGAGI.

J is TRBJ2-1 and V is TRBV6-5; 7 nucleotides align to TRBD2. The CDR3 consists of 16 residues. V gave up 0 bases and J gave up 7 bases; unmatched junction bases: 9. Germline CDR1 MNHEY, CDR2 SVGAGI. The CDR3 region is CASSYSVLAVLNEQFF. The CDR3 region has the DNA TGTGCCAGCAGTTACTCGGTGCTAGCGGTCCTTAATGAGCAGTTCTTC.

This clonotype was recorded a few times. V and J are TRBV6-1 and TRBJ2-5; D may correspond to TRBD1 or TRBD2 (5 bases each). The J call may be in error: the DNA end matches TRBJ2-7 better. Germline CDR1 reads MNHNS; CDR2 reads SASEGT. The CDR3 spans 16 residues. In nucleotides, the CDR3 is TGTGCCAGCAGCGATGGATATTTAGCGAGGGGCTACGAGCAGTACTTC. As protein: CASSDGYLARGYEQYF.

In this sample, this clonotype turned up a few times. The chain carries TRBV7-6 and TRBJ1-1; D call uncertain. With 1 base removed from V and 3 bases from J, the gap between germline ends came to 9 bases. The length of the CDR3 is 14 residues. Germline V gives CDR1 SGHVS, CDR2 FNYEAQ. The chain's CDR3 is CASSLGGVDTEAFF. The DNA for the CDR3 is TGTGCCAGCAGCTTAGGGGGAGTGGACACTGAAGCTTTCTTT.

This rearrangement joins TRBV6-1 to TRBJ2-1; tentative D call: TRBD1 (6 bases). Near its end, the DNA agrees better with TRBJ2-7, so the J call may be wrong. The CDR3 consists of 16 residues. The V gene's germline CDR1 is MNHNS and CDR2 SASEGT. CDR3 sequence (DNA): TGTGCCAGCAGTCCCACCCGACAGGATCTCTCCTACGAGCAGTACTTC. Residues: CASSPTRQDLSYEQYF.

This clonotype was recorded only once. The CDR3 protein is CASSERLRGDTEAFF. For the CDR3, the DNA is TGTGCCAGCAGTGAACGGCTTAGGGGAGACACTGAAGCTTTCTTT. This sequence joins TRBV6-1 and TRBJ1-1, with TRBD1 as a possible D gene (5 bases). CDR3 length equals 15 residues. V lost 2 bases, J lost 3 bases, and 13 bases lay in between. Germline loops: CDR1 MNHNS, CDR2 SASEGT.

CDR3 amino acids: CASRAKLTGFNYGYTF. The CDR3 DNA follows: TGTGCCAGCAGGGCTAAACTGACAGGGTTCAACTATGGCTACACCTTC. This chain links TRBV6-1 with TRBJ1-2; TRBD1 agrees at 7 bases. CDR1 is MNHNS, CDR2 SASEGT, per germline. CDR3 size: 16 residues. The V segment lost 6 bases and the J segment 2 bases; nucleotides outside the gene matches: 12.

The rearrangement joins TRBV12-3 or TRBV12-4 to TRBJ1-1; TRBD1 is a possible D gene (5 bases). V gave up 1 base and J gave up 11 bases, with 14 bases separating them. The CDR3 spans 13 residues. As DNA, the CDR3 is TGTGCCAGCAGTTTAGGGGTCCAGGGTAGCGCTTTCTTT. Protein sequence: CASSLGVQGSAFF.

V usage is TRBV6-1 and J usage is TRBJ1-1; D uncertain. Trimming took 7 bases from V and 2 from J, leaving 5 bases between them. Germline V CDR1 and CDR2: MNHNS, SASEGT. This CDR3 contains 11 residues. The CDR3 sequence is CASKGNTEAFF. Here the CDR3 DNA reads TGTGCCAGCAAAGGCAACACTGAAGCTTTCTTT.